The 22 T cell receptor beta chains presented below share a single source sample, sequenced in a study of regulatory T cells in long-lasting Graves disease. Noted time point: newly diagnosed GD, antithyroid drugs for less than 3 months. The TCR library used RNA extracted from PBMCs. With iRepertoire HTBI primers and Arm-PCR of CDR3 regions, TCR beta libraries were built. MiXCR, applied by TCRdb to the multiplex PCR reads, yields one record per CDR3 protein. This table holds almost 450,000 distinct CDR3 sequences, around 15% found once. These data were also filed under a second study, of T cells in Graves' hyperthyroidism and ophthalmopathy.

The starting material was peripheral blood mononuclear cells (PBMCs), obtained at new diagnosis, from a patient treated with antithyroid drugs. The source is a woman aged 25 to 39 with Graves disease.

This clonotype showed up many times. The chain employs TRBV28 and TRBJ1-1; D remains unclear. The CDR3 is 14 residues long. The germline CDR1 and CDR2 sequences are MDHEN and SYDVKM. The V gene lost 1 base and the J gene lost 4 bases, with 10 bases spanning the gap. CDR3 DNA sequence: TGTGCCAGCAGTTTATACCCCCTCAGCACTGAAGCTTTCTTT. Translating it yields CASSLYPLSTEAFF.

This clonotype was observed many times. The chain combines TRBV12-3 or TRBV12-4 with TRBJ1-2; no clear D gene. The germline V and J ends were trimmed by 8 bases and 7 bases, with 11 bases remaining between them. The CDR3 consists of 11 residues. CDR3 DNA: TGTGCCAGCCGGGCGGGAGGTGGCTACACCTTC. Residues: CASRAGGGYTF.

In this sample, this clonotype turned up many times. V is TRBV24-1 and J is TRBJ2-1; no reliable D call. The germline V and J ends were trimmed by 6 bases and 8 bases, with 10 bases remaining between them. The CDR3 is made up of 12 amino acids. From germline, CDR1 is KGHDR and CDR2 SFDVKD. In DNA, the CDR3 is TGTGCCACCAGTCTATCGCCAGATGAGCAGTTCTTC. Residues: CATSLSPDEQFF.

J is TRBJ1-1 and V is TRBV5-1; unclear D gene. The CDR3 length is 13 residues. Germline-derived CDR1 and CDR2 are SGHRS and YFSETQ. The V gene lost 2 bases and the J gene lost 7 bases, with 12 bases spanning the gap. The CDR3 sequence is CASSFDGASEAFF. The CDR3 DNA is TGCGCCAGCAGCTTCGACGGAGCTAGTGAAGCTTTCTTT.

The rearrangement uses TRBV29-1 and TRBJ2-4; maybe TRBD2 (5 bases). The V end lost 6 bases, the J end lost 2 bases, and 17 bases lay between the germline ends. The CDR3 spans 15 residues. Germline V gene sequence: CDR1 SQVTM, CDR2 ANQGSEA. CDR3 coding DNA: TGCAGCGTCTCCGCCCCGCTAGCAACCAAAAACATTCAGTACTTC. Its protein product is CSVSAPLATKNIQYF.

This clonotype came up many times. CDR3 loop: CASSSRTDEKLFF. The CDR3 nucleotides read TGTGCCAGCAGCTCCCGGACAGATGAAAAACTGTTTTTT. J is TRBJ1-4 and V is TRBV7-8, with D perhaps matching TRBD1 (6 bases). The V end was cut by 4 bases, the J end by 6 bases, with 9 bases between. Germline V gene sequence: CDR1 SGHVS, CDR2 FQNEAQ. The CDR3 loop spans 13 amino acids.

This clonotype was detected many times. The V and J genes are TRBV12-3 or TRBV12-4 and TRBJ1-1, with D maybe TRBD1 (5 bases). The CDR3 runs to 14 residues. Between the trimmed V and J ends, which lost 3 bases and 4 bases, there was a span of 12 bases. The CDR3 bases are TGTGCCAGCAGTTTCCGGGACTTTACCACTGAAGCTTTCTTT. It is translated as CASSFRDFTTEAFF.

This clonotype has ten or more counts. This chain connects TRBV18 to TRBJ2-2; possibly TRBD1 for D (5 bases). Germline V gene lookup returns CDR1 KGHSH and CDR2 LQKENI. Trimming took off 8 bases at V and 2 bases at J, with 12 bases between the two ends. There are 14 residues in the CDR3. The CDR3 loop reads CASSPQGNTGELFF. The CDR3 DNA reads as TGTGCCAGCAGCCCTCAGGGCAACACCGGGGAGCTGTTTTTT.

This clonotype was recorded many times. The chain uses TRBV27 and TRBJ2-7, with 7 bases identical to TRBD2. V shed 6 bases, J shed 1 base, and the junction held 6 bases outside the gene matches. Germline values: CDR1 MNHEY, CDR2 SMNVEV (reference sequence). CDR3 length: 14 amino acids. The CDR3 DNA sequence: TGTGCCAGCAGCCCCCGCGGGAGATCCTACGAGCAGTACTTC. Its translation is CASSPRGRSYEQYF.

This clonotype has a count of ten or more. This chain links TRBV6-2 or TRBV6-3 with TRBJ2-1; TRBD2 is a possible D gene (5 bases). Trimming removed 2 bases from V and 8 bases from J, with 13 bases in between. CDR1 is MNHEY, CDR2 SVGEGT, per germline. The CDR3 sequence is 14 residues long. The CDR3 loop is CASSYLGPEDEQFF. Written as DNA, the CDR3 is TGTGCCAGCAGTTACCTAGGGCCGGAGGATGAGCAGTTCTTC.

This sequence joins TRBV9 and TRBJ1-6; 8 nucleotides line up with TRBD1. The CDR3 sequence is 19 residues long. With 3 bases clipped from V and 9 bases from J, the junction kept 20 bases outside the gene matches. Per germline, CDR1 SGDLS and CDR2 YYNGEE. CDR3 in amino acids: CASSAPDRVLPLIRSPLHF. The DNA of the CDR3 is TGTGCCAGCAGCGCCCCGGACAGGGTCCTGCCGCTGATTCGTTCACCCCTCCACTTT.

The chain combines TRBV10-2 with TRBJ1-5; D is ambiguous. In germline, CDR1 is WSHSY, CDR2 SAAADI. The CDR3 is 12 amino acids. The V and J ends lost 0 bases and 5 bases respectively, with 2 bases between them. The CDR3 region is CASSESDQPQHF. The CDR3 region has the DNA TGCGCCAGCAGTGAGTCTGATCAGCCCCAGCATTTT.

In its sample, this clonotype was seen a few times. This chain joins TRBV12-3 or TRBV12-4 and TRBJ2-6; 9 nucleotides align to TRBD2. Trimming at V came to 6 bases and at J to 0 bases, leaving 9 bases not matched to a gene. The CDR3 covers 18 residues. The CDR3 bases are TGTGCCAGCAGCCCAAGACTAGCGGTTGCCTCTGGGGCCAACGTCCTGACTTTC. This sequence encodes CASSPRLAVASGANVLTF.

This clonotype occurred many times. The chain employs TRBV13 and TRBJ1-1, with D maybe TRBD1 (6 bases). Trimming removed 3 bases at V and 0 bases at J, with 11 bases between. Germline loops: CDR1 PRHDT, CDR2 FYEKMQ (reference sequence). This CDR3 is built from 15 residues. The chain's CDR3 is CASSFQGPMNTEAFF. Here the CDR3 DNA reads TGTGCCAGCAGCTTTCAGGGGCCTATGAACACTGAAGCTTTCTTT.

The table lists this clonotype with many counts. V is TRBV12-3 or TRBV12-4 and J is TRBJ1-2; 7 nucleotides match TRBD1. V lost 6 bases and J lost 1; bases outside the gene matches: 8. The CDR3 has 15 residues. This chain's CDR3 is CASRPTGTDNYGYTF. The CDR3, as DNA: TGTGCCAGCAGACCTACCGGGACAGATAACTATGGCTACACCTTC.

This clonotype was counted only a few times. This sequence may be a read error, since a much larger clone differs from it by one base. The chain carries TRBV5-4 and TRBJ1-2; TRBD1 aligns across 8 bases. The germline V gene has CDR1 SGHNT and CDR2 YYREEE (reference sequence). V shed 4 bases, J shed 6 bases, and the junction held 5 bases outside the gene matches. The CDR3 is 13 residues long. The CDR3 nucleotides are TGTGCCAGCAGCCCTCCGACAGGGGATGGCTACACCTTC. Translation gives CASSPPTGDGYTF.

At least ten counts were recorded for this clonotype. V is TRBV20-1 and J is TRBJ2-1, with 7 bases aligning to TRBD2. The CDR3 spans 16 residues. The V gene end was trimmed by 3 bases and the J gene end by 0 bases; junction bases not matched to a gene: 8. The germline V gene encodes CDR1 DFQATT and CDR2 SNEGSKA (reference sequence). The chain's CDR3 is CSASRLADTSYNEQFF. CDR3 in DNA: TGCAGTGCTAGTAGGCTAGCGGACACCTCCTACAATGAGCAGTTCTTC.

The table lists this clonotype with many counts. CDR3 residues: CASTPTRGAATNTGELFF. For the CDR3, the DNA is TGTGCCAGCACCCCGACAAGGGGGGCAGCGACGAACACCGGGGAGCTGTTTTTT. The chain recombines TRBV7-9 with TRBJ2-2; D may match TRBD1 or TRBD2 (6 bases each). V gave up 7 bases and J gave up 0 bases, with 21 bases separating them. The V gene's germline CDR1 is SEHNR and CDR2 FQNEAQ (reference sequence). The CDR3 covers 18 residues.

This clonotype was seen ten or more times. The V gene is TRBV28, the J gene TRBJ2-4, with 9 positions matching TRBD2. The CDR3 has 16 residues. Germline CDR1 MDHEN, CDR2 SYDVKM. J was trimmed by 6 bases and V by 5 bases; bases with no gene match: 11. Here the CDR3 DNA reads TGTGCCAGCAGTATGGGGGTTCGCGGGAGGGGAAACATTCAGTACTTC. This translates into CASSMGVRGRGNIQYF.

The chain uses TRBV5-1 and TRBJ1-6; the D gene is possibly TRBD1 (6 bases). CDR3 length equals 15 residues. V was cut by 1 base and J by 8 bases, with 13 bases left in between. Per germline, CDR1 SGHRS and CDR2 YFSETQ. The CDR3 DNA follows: TGCGCCAGCAGCTTGAGGGTGGCAGGGGATTCACCCCTCCACTTT. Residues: CASSLRVAGDSPLHF.

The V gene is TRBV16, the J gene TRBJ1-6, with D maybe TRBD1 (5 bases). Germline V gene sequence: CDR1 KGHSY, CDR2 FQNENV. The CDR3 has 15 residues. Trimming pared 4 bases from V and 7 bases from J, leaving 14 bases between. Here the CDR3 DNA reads TGTGCCAGCAGCCCCTGGGGAAGGGGAAATTCACCCCTCCACTTT. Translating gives CASSPWGRGNSPLHF.

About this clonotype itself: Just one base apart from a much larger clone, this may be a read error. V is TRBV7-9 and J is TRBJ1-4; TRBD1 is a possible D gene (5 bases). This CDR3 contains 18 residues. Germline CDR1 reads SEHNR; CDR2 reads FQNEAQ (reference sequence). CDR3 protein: CASSLRCGAVRVFENLFF. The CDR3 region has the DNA TGTGCCAGCAGCTTAAGGTGCGGGGCTGTCAGGGTTTTTGAAAATCTGTTTTTT.